This note documents a single T cell receptor beta chain sequence. The study ran its PCR with 60 Vbeta and 13 Jbeta primers. In the authors' methods: Later reanalysis found 75 million to 95 million unique TCR beta chains, roughly 10 million of them shared. Sequenced by immunoSEQ multiplex PCR; TCRdb stores in-frame clones only, minus some. V and J calls and clone size are those listed in that table; D and trimming were worked out from the DNA. This table holds under 250,000 clones, approximately 82% found once. This sample is drawn from a study of cytomegalovirus exposure and HLA in healthy donors. V gave up 3 bases and J gave up 8 bases; unmatched junction bases: 13. The CDR3 sequence is 16 residues long. Germline loops: CDR1 LNHDA, CDR2 SQIVND (reference sequence).

The receptor's source is a man between 18 and 35 years old in good health and CMV-seronegative. The genes are TRBV19 and TRBJ2-3; 8 positions match TRBD2. Sequencing used PBMCs. DNA of the CDR3: TGTGCCAGTAGTATCTTAGCGGGACGAGGGATAGGTACGCAGTATTTT. Amino acids: CASSILAGRGIGTQYF. Full variable domain (outside the CDR3, taken from reference TRBV19 and TRBJ2-3): DGGITQSPKYLFRKEGQNVTLSCEQNLNHDAMYWYRQDPGQGLRLIYYSQIVNDFQKGDIAEGYSVSREKKESFPLTVTSAQKNPTAFYLCASSILAGRGIGTQYFGPGTRLTVL.